A single sample is the source of the 17 T cell receptor beta chains below, sequenced in a study of blood T cell repertoires in COVID-19. Profiled with immunoSEQ multiplex PCR; TCRdb holds only in-frame clones, not every one. Of 200,000 to 250,000 clones in the sample, around 90% are singletons; the top ten hold approximately 10%. Sequenced input: PBMCs or T cells enriched from blood (not recorded which). Receptors originate from a young man who had recovered from COVID-19.

The chain links TRBV7-2 to TRBJ2-1; 14 nucleotides agree with TRBD2. Germline assignment: CDR1 SGHTA and CDR2 FQGNSA. The V and J ends lost 4 bases and 7 bases, in that order; junction bases with no gene match: 3. The CDR3 totals 15 residues. The DNA for the CDR3 is TGTGCCAGCAGCTCCAGGACTAGCGGGGGGAATGAGCAGTTCTTC. It specifies CASSSRTSGGNEQFF.

V usage is TRBV5-6 and J usage is TRBJ2-2; weak D call: TRBD2 (6 bases). Between the trimmed V and J ends, which lost 0 bases and 5 bases, there was a span of 8 bases. The CDR3 totals 14 residues. Germline CDR1 reads SGHDT; CDR2 reads YYEEEE. Written as DNA, the CDR3 is TGTGCCAGCAGCTTGGGGGGGACTACCGGGGAGCTGTTTTTT. Translation gives CASSLGGTTGELFF.

This sequence joins TRBV7-6 and TRBJ1-5; D uncertain. CDR3 length: 15 residues. The V end was cut by 0 bases, the J end by 4 bases, with 10 bases between. CDR1 and CDR2 from the germline V gene are SGHVS and FNYEAQ. The CDR3 loop is CASSLAPGENQPQHF. The CDR3 DNA sequence: TGTGCCAGCAGCTTAGCGCCTGGAGAAAATCAGCCCCAGCATTTT.

The chain joins TRBV2 to TRBJ1-1; TRBD1 might be the D (5 bases). Germline loops: CDR1 SNHLY, CDR2 FYNNEI. The CDR3 has 13 amino acids. Trimming removed 8 bases at V and 3 bases at J, with 13 bases between. The CDR3 reads CASGGDGDTEAFF. Here the CDR3 DNA reads TGTGCCAGCGGGGGGGACGGCGACACTGAAGCTTTCTTT.

The gene calls are TRBV19 and TRBJ1-3; 7 bases fit TRBD1. This CDR3 is 19 amino acids long. The V and J ends lost 6 bases and 1 base, in that order; junction bases with no gene match: 18. CDR1 LNHDA and CDR2 SQIVND come from the germline V gene (reference sequence). In DNA, the CDR3 is TGTGCCAGTAGGCTCCCAGATGGATCGACAGGGTATTCTGGAAACACCATATATTTT. Amino acid sequence: CASRLPDGSTGYSGNTIYF.

V is TRBV7-9 and J is TRBJ1-1, with D perhaps TRBD1 (5 bases). The CDR3 extends over 15 amino acids. The germline CDR1 and CDR2 sequences are SEHNR and FQNEAQ (reference sequence). V was pared by 6 bases and J by 1 base, with 15 bases between. The CDR3 spells CASRSYDSRNTEAFF. CDR3 nucleotides: TGTGCCAGCAGATCATACGACAGCCGGAACACTGAAGCTTTCTTT.

CDR3 sequence reads: CATRGGGGDTQYF. Written as DNA, the CDR3 is TGTGCCACTCGGGGCGGGGGGGGCGATACGCAGTATTTT. The chain links TRBV11-2 to TRBJ2-3, with 9 bases identical to TRBD2. This CDR3 is built from 13 residues. The germline gives CDR1 SGHAT, CDR2 FQNNGV. V was clipped by 10 bases and J by 6 bases; unmatched bases: 8. The whole variable domain, filled in from reference TRBV11-2 and TRBJ2-3, reads EAGVAQSPRYKIIEKRQSVAFWCNPISGHATLYWYQQILGQGPKLLIQFQNNGVVDDSQLPKDRFSAERLKGVDSTLKIQPAKLEDSAVYLCATRGGGGDTQYFGPGTRLTVL.

The V call is TRBV6-5, the J call TRBJ2-7; 10 bases map to TRBD1. With 6 bases clipped from V and 3 bases from J, the junction kept 8 bases outside the gene matches. This CDR3 comprises 15 residues. The germline CDR1 and CDR2 sequences are MNHEY and SVGAGI. The CDR3 here is CASRDPGQGFYEQYF. The CDR3 nucleotides are TGTGCCAGCAGGGACCCGGGACAGGGGTTCTACGAGCAGTACTTC.

The rearrangement links TRBV5-1 to TRBJ1-3; weak D call: TRBD1 (5 bases). The V and J ends lost 4 bases and 8 bases respectively, with 22 bases between them. The V gene's germline CDR1 is SGHRS and CDR2 YFSETQ. This CDR3 has 16 amino acids. CDR3 DNA sequence: TGCGCCAGCAGCAAACCTTTAGACAGCTCGGCGGACACCATATATTTT. As protein: CASSKPLDSSADTIYF. The entire variable domain, with the rest obtained from reference TRBV5-1 and TRBJ1-3, is as follows: KAGVTQTPRYLIKTRGQQVTLSCSPISGHRSVSWYQQTPGQGLQFLFEYFSETQRNKGNFPGRFSGRQFSNSRSEMNVSTLELGDSALYLCASSKPLDSSADTIYFGEGSWLTVV.

This chain uses TRBV15 with TRBJ2-1; tentatively, D is TRBD2 (6 bases). V dropped 1 base and J dropped 2 bases, with 15 bases sitting between them. The CDR3 runs to 17 residues. Germline CDR1 and CDR2: LNHNV and YYDKDF (reference sequence). CDR3 residues: CATSRALSGNTYNEQFF. The CDR3 DNA sequence: TGTGCCACCAGCAGAGCCCTTAGCGGAAATACCTACAATGAGCAGTTCTTC.

This clone occurred once. The chain links TRBV21-1 to TRBJ1-4; the table's D call, TRBD1, was not checked against the DNA. TRBV21-1 is a recognized pseudogene. The CDR3 is 16 residues long. CDR3 in amino acids: CASSKVVGQGGEKLFF. CDR3 bases: TGTGCCAGCAGCAAAGTTGTAGGACAGGGAGGTGAAAAACTGTTTTTT.

This clone was picked up a small number of times. V usage is TRBV7-3 and J usage is TRBJ1-3; 8 bases are a match to TRBD1. V was pared by 6 bases and J by 4 bases, with 5 bases of the junction left unmatched. The germline gives CDR1 SGHTA, CDR2 FQGTGA. The length of the CDR3 is 14 residues. The CDR3 nucleotides are TGTGCCAGCAGTACCCAGGGGGCAGGAAACACCATATATTTT. It translates to CASSTQGAGNTIYF.

V usage is TRBV6-5 and J usage is TRBJ1-2, with TRBD1 matching over 7 bases. Germline V lookup: CDR1 MNHEY, CDR2 SVGAGI. After removal of 2 bases from V and 6 bases from J, the junction contained 12 bases not matched to a gene. The CDR3 is 16 amino acids. CDR3 DNA sequence: TGTGCCAGCAGTTACCCCACAGGGGCAGGAATGCATGGCTACACCTTC. Its translation: CASSYPTGAGMHGYTF.

The chain carries TRBV12-3 or TRBV12-4 and TRBJ2-7; TRBD1 matches 7 bases. The CDR3 totals 11 residues. J gave up 6 bases and V 4 bases, and 0 bases lay outside the gene matches. DNA of the CDR3: TGTGCCAGCAGTTACAGGGGCGAGCAGTACTTC. This gives the protein CASSYRGEQYF.

V gene TRBV9 combines with J gene TRBJ2-1, with 8 bases lining up with TRBD2. Trimming removed 1 base from V and 0 bases from J; junction bases left unmatched: 15. CDR1 is SGDLS, CDR2 YYNGEE, per germline. The CDR3 totals 20 residues. The CDR3 reads CASSVTPSGSTPSSYNEQFF. In DNA, the CDR3 is TGTGCCAGCAGCGTAACCCCTAGCGGGTCAACGCCGAGCTCCTACAATGAGCAGTTCTTC.

The gene calls are TRBV5-6 and TRBJ1-1, with 7 positions matching TRBD1. The CDR3 spans 17 residues. The ends lost 0 bases at V and 3 bases at J; junction bases unmatched: 11. Germline assignment: CDR1 SGHDT and CDR2 YYEEEE. The CDR3 loop reads CASSLGRKTGSDTEAFF. DNA for the CDR3: TGTGCCAGCAGCTTGGGGAGAAAGACAGGGTCGGACACTGAAGCTTTCTTT.

This clone was picked up one time. J is TRBJ2-1 and V is TRBV3-1 (or the pseudogene TRBV3-2); a possible D gene is TRBD2 (5 bases). With 2 bases removed from V and 5 bases from J, the gap between germline ends came to 7 bases. The CDR3 sequence is 13 residues long. CDR1 is LGHDT, CDR2 YNNKEL, per germline (reference sequence). CDR3 region: CASSQTGDNEQFF. CDR3 coding DNA: TGTGCCAGCAGCCAAACCGGGGACAATGAGCAGTTCTTC.